This T cell receptor beta chain was obtained from a study of blood T cell repertoires in COVID-19. Some clones are missing from TCRdb's copy, which holds only in-frame ones; the method was immunoSEQ multiplex PCR. The data show around 170,000 clones, with around 80% seen just once and 14% held by the top ten. Per the germline V gene, CDR1 is SGHTA and CDR2 is FQGTGA. V trimming: 4 bases; J trimming: 5 bases; junction bases outside the gene matches: 4. The CDR3 consists of 14 residues. The receptor comes from a man younger than 45 with active or convalescent COVID-19. The chain uses TRBV7-3 and TRBJ1-1; 10 positions agree with TRBD1. Sequencing was done on a sample of peripheral blood. The CDR3 nucleotides read TGTGCCAGCAGCTCGACAGGGGGCTTTACTGAAGCTTTCTTT. This gives the protein CASSSTGGFTEAFF.